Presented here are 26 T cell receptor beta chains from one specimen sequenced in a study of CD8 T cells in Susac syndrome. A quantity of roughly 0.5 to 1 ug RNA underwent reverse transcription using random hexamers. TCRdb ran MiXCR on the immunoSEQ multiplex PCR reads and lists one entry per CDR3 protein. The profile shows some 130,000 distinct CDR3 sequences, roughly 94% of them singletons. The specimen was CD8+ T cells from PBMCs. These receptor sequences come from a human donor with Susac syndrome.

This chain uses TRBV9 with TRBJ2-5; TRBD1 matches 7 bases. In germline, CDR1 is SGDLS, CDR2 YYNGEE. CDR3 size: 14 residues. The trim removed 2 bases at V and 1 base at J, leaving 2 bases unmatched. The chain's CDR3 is CASSVWDSQETQYF. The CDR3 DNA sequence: TGTGCCAGCAGCGTCTGGGACAGCCAAGAGACCCAGTACTTC.

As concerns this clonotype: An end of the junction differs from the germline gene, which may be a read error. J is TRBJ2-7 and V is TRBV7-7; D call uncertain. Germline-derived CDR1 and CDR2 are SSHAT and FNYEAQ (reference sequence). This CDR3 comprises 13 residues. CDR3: CASSLSPGSEQYF. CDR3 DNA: TGTGCTAGCAGCTTATCTCCGGGCTCCGAGCAGTACTTC. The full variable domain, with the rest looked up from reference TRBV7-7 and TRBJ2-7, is GAGVSQSPRYKVTKRGQDVTLRCDPISSHATLYWYQQALGQGPEFLTYFNYEAQPDKSGLPSDRFSAERPEGSISTLTIQRTEQRDSAMYRCASSLSPGSEQYFGPGTRLTVT.

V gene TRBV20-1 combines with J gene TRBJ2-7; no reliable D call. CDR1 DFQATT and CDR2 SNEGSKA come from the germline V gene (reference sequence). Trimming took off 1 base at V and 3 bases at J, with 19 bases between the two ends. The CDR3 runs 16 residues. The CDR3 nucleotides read TGCAGTGCTAGAGGGGCCCCACCGGGCCGGGTCTACGAGCAGTACTTC. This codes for CSARGAPPGRVYEQYF.

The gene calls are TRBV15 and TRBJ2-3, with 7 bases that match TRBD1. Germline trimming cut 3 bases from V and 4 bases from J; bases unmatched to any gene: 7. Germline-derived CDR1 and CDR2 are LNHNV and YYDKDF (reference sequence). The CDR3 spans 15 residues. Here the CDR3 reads CATSSVRGQADTQYF. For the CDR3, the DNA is TGTGCCACCAGCAGCGTAAGGGGGCAAGCAGATACGCAGTATTTT. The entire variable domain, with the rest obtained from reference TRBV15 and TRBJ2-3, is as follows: DAMVIQNPRYQVTQFGKPVTLSCSQTLNHNVMYWYQQKSSQAPKLLFHYYDKDFNNEADTPDNFQSRRPNTSFCFLDIRSPGLGDTAMYLCATSSVRGQADTQYFGPGTRLTVL.

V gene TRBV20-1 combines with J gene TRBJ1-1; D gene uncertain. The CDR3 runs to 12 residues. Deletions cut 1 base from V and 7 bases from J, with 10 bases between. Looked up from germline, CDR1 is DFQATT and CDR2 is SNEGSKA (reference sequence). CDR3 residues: CSARGLGLEAFF. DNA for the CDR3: TGCAGTGCTAGAGGATTAGGTCTTGAAGCTTTCTTT.

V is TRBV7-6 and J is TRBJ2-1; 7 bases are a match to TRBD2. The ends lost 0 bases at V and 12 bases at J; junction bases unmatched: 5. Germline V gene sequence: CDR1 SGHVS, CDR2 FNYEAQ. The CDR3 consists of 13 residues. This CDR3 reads CASSLAPGGGQFF. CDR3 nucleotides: TGTGCCAGCAGCTTAGCCCCGGGGGGAGGGCAGTTCTTC.

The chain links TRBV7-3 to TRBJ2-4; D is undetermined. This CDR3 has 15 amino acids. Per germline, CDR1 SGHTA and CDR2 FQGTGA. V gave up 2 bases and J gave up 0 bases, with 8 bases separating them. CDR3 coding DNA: TGTGCCAGCAGCTTAGGGTTGTTAGCCAAAAACATTCAGTACTTC. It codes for CASSLGLLAKNIQYF.

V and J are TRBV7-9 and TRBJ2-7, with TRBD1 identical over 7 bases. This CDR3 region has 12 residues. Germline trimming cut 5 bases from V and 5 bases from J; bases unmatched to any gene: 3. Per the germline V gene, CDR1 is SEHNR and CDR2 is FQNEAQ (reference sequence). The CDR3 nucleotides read TGTGCCAGCAGCGACGACAGGGACGAGCAGTACTTC. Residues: CASSDDRDEQYF.

The DNA for the CDR3 is TGCAGCGTTGAACTTGGGACAGTGAACACTGAAGCTTTCTTT. This translates into CSVELGTVNTEAFF. The V gene is TRBV29-1, the J gene TRBJ1-1; 7 bases match TRBD1. The CDR3 runs to 14 residues. J lost 0 bases, V lost 2 bases, and 3 bases had no gene match. Germline values: CDR1 SQVTM, CDR2 ANQGSEA.

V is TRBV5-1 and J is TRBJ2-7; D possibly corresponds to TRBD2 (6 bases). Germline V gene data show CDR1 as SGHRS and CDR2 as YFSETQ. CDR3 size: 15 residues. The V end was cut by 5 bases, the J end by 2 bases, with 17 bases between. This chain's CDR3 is CASRLAGSGTYEQYF. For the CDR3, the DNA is TGCGCCAGCAGACTGGCGGGGTCAGGGACCTACGAGCAGTACTTC.

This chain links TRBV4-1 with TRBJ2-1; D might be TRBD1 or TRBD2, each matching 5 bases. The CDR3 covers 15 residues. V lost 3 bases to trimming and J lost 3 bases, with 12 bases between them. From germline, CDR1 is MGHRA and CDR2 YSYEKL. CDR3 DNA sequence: TGCGCCAGCAGCCACAGGGACGCCTACTACAATGAGCAGTTCTTC. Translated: CASSHRDAYYNEQFF.

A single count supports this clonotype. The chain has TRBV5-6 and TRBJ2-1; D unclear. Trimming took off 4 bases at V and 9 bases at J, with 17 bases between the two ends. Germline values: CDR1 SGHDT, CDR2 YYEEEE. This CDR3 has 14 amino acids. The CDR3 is CASSPETAPSEQFF. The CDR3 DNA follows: TGTGCCAGCAGCCCTGAGACGGCCCCCAGTGAGCAGTTCTTC.

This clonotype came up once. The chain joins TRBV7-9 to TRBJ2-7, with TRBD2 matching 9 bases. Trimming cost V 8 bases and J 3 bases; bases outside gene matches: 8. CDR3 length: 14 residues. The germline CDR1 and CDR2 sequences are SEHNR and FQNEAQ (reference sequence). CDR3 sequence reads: CASSPTSGFYEQYF. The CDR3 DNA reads TGTGCCAGCTCCCCTACTAGCGGGTTCTACGAGCAGTACTTC.

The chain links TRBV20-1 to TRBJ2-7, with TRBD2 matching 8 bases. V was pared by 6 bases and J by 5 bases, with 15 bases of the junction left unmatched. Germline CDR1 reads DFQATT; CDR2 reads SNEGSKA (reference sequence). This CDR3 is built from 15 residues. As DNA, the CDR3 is TGCAGTGCGGTCGAGCGGGAGATTTTGATGGACGAGCAGTACTTC. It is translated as CSAVEREILMDEQYF.

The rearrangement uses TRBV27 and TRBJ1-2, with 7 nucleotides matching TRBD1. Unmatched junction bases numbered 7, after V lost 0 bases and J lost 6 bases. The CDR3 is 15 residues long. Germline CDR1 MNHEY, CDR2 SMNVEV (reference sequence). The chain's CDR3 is CASSLSAGGENGYTF. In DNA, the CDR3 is TGTGCCAGCAGTTTATCCGCAGGGGGGGAGAATGGCTACACCTTC.

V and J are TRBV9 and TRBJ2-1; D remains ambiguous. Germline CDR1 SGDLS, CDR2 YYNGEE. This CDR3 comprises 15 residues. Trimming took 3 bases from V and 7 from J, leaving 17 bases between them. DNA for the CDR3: TGTGCCAGCAGCGACCCCCGGAGCCGTTCGAATGAGCAGTTCTTC. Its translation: CASSDPRSRSNEQFF.

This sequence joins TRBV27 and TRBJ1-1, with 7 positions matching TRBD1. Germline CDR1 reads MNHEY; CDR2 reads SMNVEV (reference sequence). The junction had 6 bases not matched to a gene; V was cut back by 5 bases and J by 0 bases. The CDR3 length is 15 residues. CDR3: CASSPQGTMNTEAFF. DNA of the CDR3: TGTGCCAGCAGTCCACAGGGGACCATGAACACTGAAGCTTTCTTT.

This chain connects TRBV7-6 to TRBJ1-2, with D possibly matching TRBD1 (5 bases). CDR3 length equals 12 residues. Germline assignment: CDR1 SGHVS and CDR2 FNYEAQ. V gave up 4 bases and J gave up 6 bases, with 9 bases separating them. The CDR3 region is CASSSQGDGYTF. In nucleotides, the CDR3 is TGTGCCAGCAGCTCGCAAGGGGATGGCTACACCTTC.

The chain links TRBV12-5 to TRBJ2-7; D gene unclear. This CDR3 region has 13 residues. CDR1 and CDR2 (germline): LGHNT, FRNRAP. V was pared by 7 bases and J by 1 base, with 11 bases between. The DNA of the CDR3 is TGTGCTAGTGCTCGGGCCCTTTCCTACGAGCAGTACTTC. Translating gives CASARALSYEQYF.

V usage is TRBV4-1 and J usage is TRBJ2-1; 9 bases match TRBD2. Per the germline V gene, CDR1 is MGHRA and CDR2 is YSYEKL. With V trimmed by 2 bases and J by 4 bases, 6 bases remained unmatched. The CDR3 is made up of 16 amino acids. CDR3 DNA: TGCGCCAGCAGCCAAACGGCGGGAGGGTCGTACAATGAGCAGTTCTTC. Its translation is CASSQTAGGSYNEQFF.

The CDR3, as DNA: TGCAGCGTCCACGACAGGGAGAGTAACACCGGGGAGCTGTTTTTT. This translates into CSVHDRESNTGELFF. The rearrangement joins TRBV29-1 to TRBJ2-2, with 7 positions matching TRBD1. J was trimmed by 2 bases and V by 6 bases; bases with no gene match: 9. The CDR3 is made up of 15 amino acids. Germline CDR1 and CDR2: SQVTM and ANQGSEA.

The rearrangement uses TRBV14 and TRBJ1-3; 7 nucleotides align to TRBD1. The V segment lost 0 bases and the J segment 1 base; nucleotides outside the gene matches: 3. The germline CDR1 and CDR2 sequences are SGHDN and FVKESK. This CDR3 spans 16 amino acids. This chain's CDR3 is CASSQEDRVSGNTIYF. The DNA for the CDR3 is TGTGCCAGCAGCCAAGAAGACAGGGTTTCTGGAAACACCATATATTTT.

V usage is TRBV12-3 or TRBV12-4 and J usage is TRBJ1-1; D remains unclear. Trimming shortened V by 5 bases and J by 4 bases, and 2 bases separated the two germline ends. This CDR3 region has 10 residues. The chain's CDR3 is CASSITEAFF. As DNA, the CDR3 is TGTGCCAGCAGTATCACTGAAGCTTTCTTT.

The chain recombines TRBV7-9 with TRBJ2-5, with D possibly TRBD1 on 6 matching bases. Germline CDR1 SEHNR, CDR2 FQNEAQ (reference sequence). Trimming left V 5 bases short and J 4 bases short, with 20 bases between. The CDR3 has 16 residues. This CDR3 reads CASSQTFGQGTETQYF. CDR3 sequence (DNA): TGTGCCAGCAGCCAAACTTTCGGGCAGGGGACAGAGACCCAGTACTTC.

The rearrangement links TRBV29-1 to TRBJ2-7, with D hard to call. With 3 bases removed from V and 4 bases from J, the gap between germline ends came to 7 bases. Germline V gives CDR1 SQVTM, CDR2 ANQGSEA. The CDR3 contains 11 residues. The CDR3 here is CSVEDPYEQYF. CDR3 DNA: TGCAGCGTTGAGGACCCTTACGAGCAGTACTTC.

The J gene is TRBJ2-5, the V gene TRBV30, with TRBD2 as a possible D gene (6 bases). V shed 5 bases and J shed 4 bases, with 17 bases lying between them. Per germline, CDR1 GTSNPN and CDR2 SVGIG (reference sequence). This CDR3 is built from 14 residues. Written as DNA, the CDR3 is TGTGCCTGGGATAGGACTAACGGGAGAGAGACCCAGTACTTC. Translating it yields CAWDRTNGRETQYF.